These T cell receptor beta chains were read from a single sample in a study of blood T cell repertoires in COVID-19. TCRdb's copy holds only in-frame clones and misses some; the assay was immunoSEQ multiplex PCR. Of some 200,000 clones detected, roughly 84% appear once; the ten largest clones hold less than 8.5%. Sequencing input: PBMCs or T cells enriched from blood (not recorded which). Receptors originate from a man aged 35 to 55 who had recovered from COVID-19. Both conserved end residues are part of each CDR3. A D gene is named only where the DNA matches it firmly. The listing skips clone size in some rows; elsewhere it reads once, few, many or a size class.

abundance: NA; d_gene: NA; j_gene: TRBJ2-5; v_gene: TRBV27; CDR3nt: TGTGCCAGCAGAGGGCGGAGGTTCGGAGAGACCCAGTACTTC; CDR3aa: CASRGRRFGETQYF
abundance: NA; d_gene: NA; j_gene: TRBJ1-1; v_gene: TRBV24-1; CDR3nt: TGTGCCACCAGTGGCCGTGAGGGCGGGGGCACTGAAGCTTTCTTT; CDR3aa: CATSGREGGGTEAFF
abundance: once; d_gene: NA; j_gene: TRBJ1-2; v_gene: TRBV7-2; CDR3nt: TGTGCCAGCAGCGCCGACGGGATTCCGGACTATGGCTACACCTTC; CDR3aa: CASSADGIPDYGYTF
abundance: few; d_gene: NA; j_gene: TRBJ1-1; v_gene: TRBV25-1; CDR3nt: TGTGCCAGCAGTGAATTTAGCACTGAAGCTTTCTTT; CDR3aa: CASSEFSTEAFF
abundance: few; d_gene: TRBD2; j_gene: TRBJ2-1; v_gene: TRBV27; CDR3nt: TGTGCCACCCAACCCCAGCGGGGTTACAATGAGCAGTTCTTC; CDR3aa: CATQPQRGYNEQFF
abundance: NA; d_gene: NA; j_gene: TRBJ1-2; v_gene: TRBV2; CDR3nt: TGTGCCAGCAGTGAATACGAGGATGGCTACACCTTC; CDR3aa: CASSEYEDGYTF
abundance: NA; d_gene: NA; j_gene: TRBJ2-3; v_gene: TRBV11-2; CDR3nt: TGTGCCAGCAGCTTGTTTCGGTCAGATACGCAGTATTTT; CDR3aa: CASSLFRSDTQYF
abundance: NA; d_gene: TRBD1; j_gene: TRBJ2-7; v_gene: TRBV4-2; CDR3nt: TGTGCCAGCAGCCAAGCCGACAGGGGCTACGAGCAGTACTTC; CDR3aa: CASSQADRGYEQYF
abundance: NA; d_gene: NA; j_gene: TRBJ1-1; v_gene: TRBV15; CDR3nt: TGTGCCACCAGCAGAGGTGGGGGGTTGAACACTGAAGCTTTCTTT; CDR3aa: CATSRGGGLNTEAFF
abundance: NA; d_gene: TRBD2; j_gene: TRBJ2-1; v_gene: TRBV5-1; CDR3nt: TGCGCCAGCAGCCGAAATGCCGCGGGGGGGCTTCTTACCACGGTCAATGAGCAGTTCTTC; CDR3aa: CASSRNAAGGLLTTVNEQFF
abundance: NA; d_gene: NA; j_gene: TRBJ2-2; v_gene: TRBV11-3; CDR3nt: TGTGCCAGCAGCCTTCGCGGCACCGGGGAGCTGTTTTTT; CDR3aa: CASSLRGTGELFF
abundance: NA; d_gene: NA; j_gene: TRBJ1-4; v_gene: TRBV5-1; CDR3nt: TGCGCCAGCAGCGAACCACTTAGTGGAACTAATGAAAAACTGTTTTTT; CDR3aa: CASSEPLSGTNEKLFF
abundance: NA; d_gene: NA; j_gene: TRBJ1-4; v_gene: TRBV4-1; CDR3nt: TGCGCCAGCAGCCAAGCCCCGTCTGGGGCTGAAAAACTGTTTTTT; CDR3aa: CASSQAPSGAEKLFF
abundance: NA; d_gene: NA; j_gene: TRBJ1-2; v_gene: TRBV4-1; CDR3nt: TGCGCCAGCAGCCCCGAAGCCGGGAACTGGCGCTACACCTTC; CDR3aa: CASSPEAGNWRYTF
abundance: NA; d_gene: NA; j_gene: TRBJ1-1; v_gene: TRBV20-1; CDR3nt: TGCAGTGCTAGTCCTCCAGGGATCGCCGTGAACACTGAAGCTTTCTTT; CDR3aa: CSASPPGIAVNTEAFF
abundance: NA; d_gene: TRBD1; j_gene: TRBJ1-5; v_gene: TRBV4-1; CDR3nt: TGCGCCAGCAGCTTCGGACAGGGCCGTTATAGCAATCAGCCCCAGCATTTT; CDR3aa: CASSFGQGRYSNQPQHF
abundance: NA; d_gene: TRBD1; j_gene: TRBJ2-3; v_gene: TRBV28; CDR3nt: TGTGCCAGCAGAAACCCGGGACAGGGGGCACATACGCAGTATTTT; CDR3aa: CASRNPGQGAHTQYF
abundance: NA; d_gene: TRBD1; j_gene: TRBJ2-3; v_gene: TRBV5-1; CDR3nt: TGCGCCAGCAGCCCCGGACAGGGCTCAGATACGCAGTATTTT; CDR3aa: CASSPGQGSDTQYF
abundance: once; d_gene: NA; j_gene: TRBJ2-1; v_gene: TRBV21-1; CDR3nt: TGTGCCAGCAGCCACCTCGAAACCAGTACTGAGCAGTTCTTC; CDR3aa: CASSHLETSTEQFF
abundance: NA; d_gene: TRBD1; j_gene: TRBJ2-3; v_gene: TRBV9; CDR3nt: TGTGCCAGCAGCCGGGACAGCATCACAGATACGCAGTATTTT; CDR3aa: CASSRDSITDTQYF